This TCR beta chain was sequenced for a study of cytomegalovirus exposure and HLA in healthy donors. Study information: The approximately 670 first-cohort repertoires and the approximately 110 validation repertoires shared the same platform, a later analysis reported.

This CDR3 has 16 residues. V trimming: 6 bases; J trimming: 4 bases; junction bases outside the gene matches: 15. CDR1 and CDR2 (germline): MRHNA, SNTAGT. Profiled with immunoSEQ multiplex PCR; TCRdb holds only in-frame clones, not every one. The sample lists about 130,000 clones; roughly 87% were seen once. Whole-study results and caveats: The listing of approximately 160 TCR beta chains classed them as cytomegalovirus-associated. Reported performance of the classifier showed diagnosis of cytomegalovirus status with high specificity and sensitivity.

As to this clone: Its antigen is still unknown.

This receptor was identified in a woman under 30 in good health and CMV-seronegative. The rearrangement links TRBV6-4 to TRBJ2-7; 7 nucleotides line up with TRBD1. Sample: PBMCs. The CDR3 DNA follows: TGTGCCAGCAGGGCCAGGGTAGGACAGGCCAATTACGAGCAGTACTTC. It yields the protein CASRARVGQANYEQYF.